One and the same sample provided the 18 T cell receptor beta chains below, sequenced in a study of CD8+CD57+ T cells in acquired aplastic anemia. Profiling of TCR beta VDJ combinations and CDR3 sequences used genomic DNA as template. TCRdb re-called the reads with MiXCR, one entry per CDR3 protein. The table shows about 220,000 distinct CDR3 sequences, with about 37% occurring only once. What was sequenced was sorted CD4+, CD8+, or CD8+CD57+ T cells (not recorded which) from PBMCs. These receptors all stem from a human donor in good health, serving as a control.

The chain has TRBV3-1 and TRBJ1-1; 7 bases are shared with TRBD1. The V segment lost 8 bases and the J segment 1 base; nucleotides outside the gene matches: 7. Germline-derived CDR1 and CDR2 are LGHDT and YNNKEL (reference sequence). This CDR3 has 14 amino acids. This CDR3 is CASGDQGGNTEAFF. CDR3 in DNA: TGTGCCAGCGGAGATCAGGGGGGGAACACTGAAGCTTTCTTT.

This clonotype appeared a few times. The rearrangement joins TRBV6-1 to TRBJ1-5; no definite D call. The germline V gene encodes CDR1 MNHNS and CDR2 SASEGT. The ends were cut back, 1 base at V and 5 bases at J, with 15 bases in the middle. The CDR3 extends over 16 amino acids. CDR3 in DNA: TGTGCCAGCAGTGAAGAAGATCTGTGGGGATATCAGCCCCAGCATTTT. It encodes CASSEEDLWGYQPQHF.

The chain employs TRBV2 and TRBJ2-4, with D perhaps assigned TRBD1 or TRBD2 (5 bases each). V was trimmed by 5 bases and J by 3 bases, leaving 20 bases between them. Germline assignment: CDR1 SNHLY and CDR2 FYNNEI. There are 17 residues in the CDR3. CDR3 in amino acids: CASSPAPGLGDKNIQYF. The CDR3, as DNA: TGTGCCAGCAGTCCTGCGCCCGGCTTGGGGGACAAAAACATTCAGTACTTC.

This clonotype was counted a few times. This chain uses TRBV14 with TRBJ1-2; maybe TRBD1 (5 bases). CDR3 length equals 14 residues. V was trimmed by 4 bases and J by 0 bases, leaving 9 bases between them. Germline V lookup: CDR1 SGHDN, CDR2 FVKESK. The CDR3 coding sequence is TGTGCCAGCAGCCCTGCGGACACTAACTATGGCTACACCTTC. Protein sequence: CASSPADTNYGYTF.

V gene TRBV20-1 combines with J gene TRBJ2-7, with 10 bases that match TRBD2. Unmatched junction bases numbered 12, after V lost 0 bases and J lost 7 bases. Germline V gene lookup returns CDR1 DFQATT and CDR2 SNEGSKA (reference sequence). The CDR3 covers 16 residues. CDR3 bases: TGCAGTGCTAGAGATGCCCGACTAGCGGGCCCCTGGGAGCAGTACTTC. The encoded protein is CSARDARLAGPWEQYF.

This clonotype was picked up many times. This sequence joins TRBV4-1 and TRBJ2-3; the match to TRBD2 covers 14 bases. V was pared by 3 bases and J by 6 bases, with 2 bases of the junction left unmatched. This CDR3 spans 15 amino acids. Germline V lookup: CDR1 MGHRA, CDR2 YSYEKL. In DNA, the CDR3 is TGCGCCAGCAGCCAGGGACTAGCGGGAGCGGATACGCAGTATTTT. Amino acid sequence: CASSQGLAGADTQYF.

This clonotype is medium-sized. This rearrangement joins TRBV25-1 to TRBJ2-5, with 7 bases identical to TRBD2. The CDR3 extends over 14 amino acids. V shed 1 base and J 5 bases; nucleotides not matched to a gene: 4. Per germline, CDR1 MGHDK and CDR2 SYGVNS. In nucleotides, the CDR3 is TGTGCCAGCAGTGAATTCTGGCGGGGGGAGACCCAGTACTTC. Its translation is CASSEFWRGETQYF.

This clonotype was detected many times. The rearrangement uses TRBV19 and TRBJ2-3, with TRBD2 identical over 14 bases. With 4 bases clipped from V and 0 bases from J, the junction kept 0 bases outside the gene matches. The CDR3 is made up of 16 amino acids. The germline V gene encodes CDR1 LNHDA and CDR2 SQIVND (reference sequence). The CDR3 loop is CASSRLAGGSTDTQYF. CDR3 in DNA: TGTGCCAGTAGTAGACTAGCGGGGGGGAGCACAGATACGCAGTATTTT.

There are a few counts of this clonotype. The genes are TRBV2 and TRBJ1-3, with 7 bases fitting TRBD1. This CDR3 spans 15 amino acids. J was trimmed by 2 bases and V by 7 bases; bases with no gene match: 8. CDR1 and CDR2 (germline): SNHLY, FYNNEI. The CDR3 bases are TGTGCCAGCATTCCGACAGGGTGGGCTGGAAACACCATATATTTT. It specifies CASIPTGWAGNTIYF.

The chain employs TRBV5-1 and TRBJ2-5; D not certain. The CDR3 consists of 15 residues. Trimming cost V 6 bases and J 5 bases, with 20 bases left between them. Germline-derived CDR1 and CDR2 are SGHRS and YFSETQ. CDR3 in amino acids: CASNPVGAGRETQYF. The CDR3 nucleotides are TGCGCCAGCAACCCCGTGGGCGCAGGACGGGAGACCCAGTACTTC.

Ten or more counts support this clonotype. The chain uses TRBV20-1 and TRBJ2-1; D is uncertain. Germline loops: CDR1 DFQATT, CDR2 SNEGSKA (reference sequence). This CDR3 comprises 13 residues. Trimming cost V 3 bases and J 4 bases, with 10 bases left between them. The chain's CDR3 is CSASRDTYNEQFF. The CDR3 DNA reads as TGCAGTGCTAGCCGCGACACGTACAATGAGCAGTTCTTC.

This clonotype was seen repeatedly, ten times or more. J is TRBJ1-5 and V is TRBV5-5; D ambiguous. CDR1 SGHKS and CDR2 YYEKEE come from the germline V gene (reference sequence). The ends were cut back, 0 bases at V and 3 bases at J, with 4 bases in the middle. The CDR3 has 13 amino acids. The CDR3 DNA reads as TGTGCCAGCAGCTTGGAGGACAATCAGCCCCAGCATTTT. Translating it yields CASSLEDNQPQHF.

V and J are TRBV5-5 and TRBJ2-7, with D tentatively TRBD1 (5 bases). V shed 3 bases and J shed 0 bases, with 13 bases lying between them. The CDR3 totals 15 residues. Germline V CDR1 and CDR2: SGHKS, YYEKEE (reference sequence). The CDR3 region is CASSSKTGSSYEQYF. The CDR3, as DNA: TGTGCCAGCAGCTCCAAAACAGGAAGCTCCTACGAGCAGTACTTC.

A note on this clonotype: A much bigger clone sits one base away, suggesting this may be a read error. The gene calls are TRBV20-1 and TRBJ1-5, with D perhaps TRBD1 (5 bases). CDR3 length: 15 residues. Per germline, CDR1 DFQATT and CDR2 SNEGSKA (reference sequence). The V and J ends lost 0 bases and 9 bases respectively, with 18 bases between them. CDR3 residues: CSAREAGLVSRPQHF. CDR3 nucleotides: TGCAGTGCTAGAGAGGCAGGGTTAGTAAGTCGGCCCCAGCATTTT.

The chain combines TRBV5-1 with TRBJ1-1, with unresolved D. This CDR3 is built from 15 residues. The V gene's germline CDR1 is SGHRS and CDR2 YFSETQ. Trimming removed 5 bases from V and 1 base from J, with 15 bases in between. The CDR3 is CASSLGDGENTEAFF. The CDR3 nucleotides are TGCGCCAGCAGTCTCGGAGATGGGGAGAACACTGAAGCTTTCTTT.

This chain connects TRBV6-1 to TRBJ2-1; TRBD2 aligns across 12 bases. With 4 bases clipped from V and 5 bases from J, the junction kept 3 bases outside the gene matches. The CDR3 has 15 residues. CDR1 and CDR2 from the germline V gene are MNHNS and SASEGT. CDR3 protein: CASSALAGGNNEQFF. In DNA, the CDR3 is TGTGCCAGCAGTGCACTAGCGGGAGGTAACAATGAGCAGTTCTTC.

The chain is built from TRBV30 and TRBJ2-5; D remains ambiguous. The CDR3 is made up of 13 amino acids. The V gene's germline CDR1 is GTSNPN and CDR2 SVGIG (reference sequence). V was trimmed by 5 bases and J by 2 bases, leaving 12 bases between them. CDR3 region: CAWALGLQETQYF. CDR3 in DNA: TGTGCCTGGGCCCTTGGCTTACAAGAGACCCAGTACTTC. The full variable domain, completed using reference TRBV30 and TRBJ2-5, is SQTIHQWPATLVQPVGSPLSLECTVEGTSNPNLYWYRQAAGRGLQLLFYSVGIGQISSEVPQNLSASRPQDRQFILSSKKLLLSDSGFYLCAWALGLQETQYFGPGTRLLVL.

The rearrangement joins TRBV2 to TRBJ1-4, with D perhaps matching TRBD1 (6 bases). The CDR3 length is 14 residues. Trimming cost V 9 bases and J 5 bases, with 16 bases left between them. Germline assignment: CDR1 SNHLY and CDR2 FYNNEI. The CDR3 bases are TGTGCCAGTAAAGGTACAGGGCAGAATGAAAAACTGTTTTTT. Residues: CASKGTGQNEKLFF.